This TCR beta chain was found in a study of identical twins (dated by TCRdb to about 2016). About the study as a whole: To test whether fetal clonotypes persist, this study deep-sequenced TCR alpha and beta repertoires from monozygotic twins, from unrelated adults of various ages, and from cord blood. Replicate twin experiments were performed at different times using different library preparation protocols to rule out contamination.

Preparation of the library involved 5' RACE. The listed sequencing device is Illumina HiSeq 2000. Template switching added a universal primer binding site, and the final cDNA carried a unique molecular identifier that allowed TCR cDNA molecules to be counted accurately. First-strand cDNA for TCR alpha and beta chains was synthesized from specific primers in the conserved constant-segment region. To control for contamination, every cDNA library carried two barcodes: a SMART-Mk sample barcode plus Illumina barcodes. TruSeq adapter sequences along with Illumina sample barcodes were introduced in two successive PCR steps. The Illumina HiSeq platform was used with custom primers to sequence TCR alpha and beta cDNA libraries. The study's processing was this. MiGEC was used to process raw reads and extract unique molecular identifiers, and MiXCR was used to find CDR3 positions. For each individual, recombination models were inferred using an EM algorithm with the repgenHMM and IGoR tools. The analysis of shared clonotypes was done with the tcR package in R, with sharing normalized by the product of cloneset sizes. To study raw recombination free of thymic and clonal selection effects, out-of-frame nonproductive sequences were analyzed. TCRdb reprocessed the public reads (quality trimming at Q25 with fastp, clone calling with MiXCR) and kept in-frame beta chains. Rows with a matching CDR3 protein are joined into one entry that keeps the most common DNA and genes. The V and J calls shown here were made by TCRdb, not taken from the authors' results. The sample records fewer than 350,000 distinct CDR3 sequences, roughly 8.6% of which are singletons. Clones ranked in the top ten supply less than 2.5% of the sample.

This clonotype has only a few counts. Its specific antigen is unknown. No base quality information exists; no much larger clone differs at one position. What the research found in general, with its limitations: Because the same donors could not be followed over many years, the conclusions relied on cross-sectional statistical analysis. Compared with coincidental sharing between unrelated individuals, out-of-frame TCR alpha sequences shared between twins had an excess of sequences with low generation probability. Zero-insertion analyses could be partly confounded by invariant T cells such as MAIT and iNKT, though diverse VJ usage argued against such confounding for most clonotypes. Fewer insertions were carried by abundant cord blood beta clonotypes, a similar but weaker trend appeared in young adult naive repertoires, and no such trend appeared in memory repertoires. In monozygotic twins, out-of-frame TCR alpha sharing was systematically underestimated by recombination models, although the models agreed with sharing between unrelated individuals. A weaker excess of twin sharing was found in beta out-of-frame sequences because the signal-to-noise ratio was lowered by fewer shared sequences.

For CDR1 and CDR2, the germline V gene (reference sequence) lists DFQATT and SNEGSKA. Trimming accounts for 4 bases at V and 1 base at J, while the number of junction bases matched to no gene is 3. Counted from cysteine to phenylalanine, this CDR3 has 13 amino acids. Only the CDR3 part of the read is kept: 39 bases, read in frame from the first base. Every donor was a healthy Caucasian. Three pairs of female monozygotic twins, all aged roughly 18 to 30 years, made up the twin cohort. Using Miltenyi CD45RO+ enrichment and human naive T-cell isolation kits, memory (CD45RO+) and naive T cells were isolated from PBMC. These data were likewise used in another study, on yellow fever vaccine responses in identical twins. As noted in the second study: According to the authors, the vaccine-induced T cell response in identical twins seemed to be partly convergent and partly specific to each individual. In the study, vaccine-responding T cell clones were precisely tracked in identical twins.

The sequenced material came from memory (CD45RO+) T cells sorted from blood. The sample's cell subset or site, from its label and the paper: CD45RO+ enriched T cells. This receptor chain uses TRBV20-1 and TRBJ1-2, with TRBD1 matching 7 junction bases. The source is a young woman in good health. The DNA sequence is given as TGCAGTGCTACTGGGACAGTTAACTATGGCTACACCTTC. This codes for CSATGTVNYGYTF.